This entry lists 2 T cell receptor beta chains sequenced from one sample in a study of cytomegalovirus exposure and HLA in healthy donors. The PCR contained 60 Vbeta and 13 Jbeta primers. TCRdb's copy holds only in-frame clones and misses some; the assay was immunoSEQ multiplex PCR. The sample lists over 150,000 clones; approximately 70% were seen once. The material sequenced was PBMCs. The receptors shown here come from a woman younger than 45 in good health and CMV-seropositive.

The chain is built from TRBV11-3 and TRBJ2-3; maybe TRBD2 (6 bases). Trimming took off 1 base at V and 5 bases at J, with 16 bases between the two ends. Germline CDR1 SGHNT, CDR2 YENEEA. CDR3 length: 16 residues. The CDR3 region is CASSLGKRLGLDTQYF. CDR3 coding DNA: TGTGCCAGCAGCTTAGGAAAACGACTAGGTCTAGATACGCAGTATTTT.

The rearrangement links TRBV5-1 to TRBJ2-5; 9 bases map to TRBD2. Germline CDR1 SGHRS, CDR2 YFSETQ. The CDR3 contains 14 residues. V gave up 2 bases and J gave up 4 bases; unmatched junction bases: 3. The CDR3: CASSFSGRGETQYF. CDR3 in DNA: TGCGCCAGCAGCTTTAGCGGGAGAGGAGAGACCCAGTACTTC.